This T cell receptor (beta chain) was recovered during a study of OX40 agonist ivuxolimab in advanced cancers. Concerning the study at large: Ivuxolimab was a fully human IgG2 agonistic monoclonal antibody targeting the costimulatory receptor OX40 (CD134). In the dose-escalation cohort, 82.7% of patients were male, and the mean age was about 55 years, with a range of 23 to 79. Patients were allowed to have had prior anti-PD-1, anti-PD-L1 or anti-CTLA-4 therapy, and roughly 40% of the dose-escalation patients had previously received checkpoint inhibitors. The paper describes the monotherapy dose-escalation part (N ≈ 49 patients) of the phase I trial of ivuxolimab. Intravenous ivuxolimab was administered to patients every 2 weeks at six dose levels: 0.01, 0.1, 0.3, 1.5, 3 and 10 mg/kg. Among the roughly 52 dose-escalation patients, roughly 20 had hepatocellular carcinoma, 15 or so melanoma, 9 renal cell carcinoma and 9 head and neck cancer. Partial responses occurred in three dose-escalation patients: two with cutaneous melanoma and one with hepatocellular carcinoma. Peripheral TCRbeta sequencing aimed to test whether ivuxolimab altered TCR sequence diversity and caused clonal T-cell expansion. On the study overall, not on this receptor specifically: In the 0.1-3.0 mg/kg groups, partial responders had among the lowest normalized peripheral clonal expansion, particularly in CD8+ T cells. At doses from 0.1 to 3.0 mg/kg, clonal expansion was seen in both CD4+ and CD8+ blood T cells between baseline and week 6. The antigen specificity of the peripheral T cells that underwent clonal expansion was not determined. Low levels of normalized T-cell clonal expansion were also seen in some nonresponding patients. On average, CD8+ T cells showed more expanded clones than CD4+ T cells after ivuxolimab.

CDR1 and CDR2, per the germline V gene, are SGHRS and YFSETQ. Measured from the cysteine to the phenylalanine, the CDR3 is 13 residues long. Solely the CDR3 DNA is kept, with 39 bases framed from the first base. Relative to germline, V is 0 bases shorter and J is 4 bases shorter, with 5 bases between their ends. The trial excluded patients who had a history of autoimmune disease or who were on systemic immunosuppression. In every dose cohort, peripheral blood was drawn for TCR sequencing at baseline, cycle 4 day 1, and cycle 7 day 1. Samples were obtained from an open-label, multicenter, first-in-human phase I dose-escalation trial of ivuxolimab. Adults with locally advanced or metastatic melanoma, renal cell carcinoma, hepatocellular carcinoma or head and neck squamous cell carcinoma were enrolled in the trial. Before TCR sequencing, CD4+ and CD8+ T cells were separately sorted from peripheral blood.

As regards this clone: There is no known antigen for this receptor. Base qualities are not provided; no much larger clone lies one nucleotide away.

Genomic DNA was isolated from the sorted cells so that the TCRbeta CDR3 region could be sequenced. The immunoSEQ Assay was used for sequencing of TCRbeta CDR3 regions. TCRdb mirrors the immuneACCESS table, restricted to in-frame sequences. Some clones are absent from its copies; in checked studies, under half trace to an unresolved V gene, and the reason for the others is unknown. The sample profile shows over 80,000 clones; roughly nine tenths of them were found once. The ten largest clones take up 0.82% of the sample. Sequencing was performed on CD4+ or CD8+ T cells sorted from blood, taken in a trial of the OX40 agonist ivuxolimab. The chain is encoded by TRBV5-1 joined to TRBJ1-3; confidence is insufficient to name the D gene. The TCR comes from an adult with an advanced solid tumor such as melanoma, head and neck, liver or kidney cancer. This receptor has the CDR3 CASSLEMGNTIYF. The sequence in DNA is TGCGCCAGCAGCTTGGAAATGGGAAACACCATATATTTT. The entire variable domain, with the stretches around the CDR3 drawn from the reference TRBV5-1 and TRBJ1-3 proteins, is KAGVTQTPRYLIKTRGQQVTLSCSPISGHRSVSWYQQTPGQGLQFLFEYFSETQRNKGNFPGRFSGRQFSNSRSEMNVSTLELGDSALYLCASSLEMGNTIYFGEGSWLTVV.